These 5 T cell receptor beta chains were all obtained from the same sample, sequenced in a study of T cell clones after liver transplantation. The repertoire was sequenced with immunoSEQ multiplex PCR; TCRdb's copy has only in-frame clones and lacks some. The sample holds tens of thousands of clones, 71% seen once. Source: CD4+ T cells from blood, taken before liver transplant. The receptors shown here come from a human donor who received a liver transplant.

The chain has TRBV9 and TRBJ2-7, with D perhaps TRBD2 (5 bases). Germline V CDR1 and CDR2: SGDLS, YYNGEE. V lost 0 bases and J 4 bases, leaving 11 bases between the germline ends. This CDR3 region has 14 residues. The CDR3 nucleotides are TGTGCCAGCAGCGTAGAACTAGTTGGGTACGAGCAGTACTTC. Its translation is CASSVELVGYEQYF.

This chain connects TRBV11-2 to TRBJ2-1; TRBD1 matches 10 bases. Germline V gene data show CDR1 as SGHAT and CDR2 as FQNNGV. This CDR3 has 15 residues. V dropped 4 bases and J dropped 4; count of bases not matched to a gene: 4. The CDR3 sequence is CASSSGQGIYNEQFF. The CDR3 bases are TGTGCCAGCAGCTCGGGACAGGGGATTTACAATGAGCAGTTCTTC. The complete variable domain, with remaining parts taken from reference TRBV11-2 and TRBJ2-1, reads EAGVAQSPRYKIIEKRQSVAFWCNPISGHATLYWYQQILGQGPKLLIQFQNNGVVDDSQLPKDRFSAERLKGVDSTLKIQPAKLEDSAVYLCASSSGQGIYNEQFFGPGTRLTVL.

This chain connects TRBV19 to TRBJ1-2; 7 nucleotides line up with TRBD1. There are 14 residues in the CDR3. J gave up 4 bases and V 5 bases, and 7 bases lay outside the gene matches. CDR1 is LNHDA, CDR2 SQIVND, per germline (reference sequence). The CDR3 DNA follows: TGTGCCAGTAGTCCCGGGACAGACCTCTATGGCTACACCTTC. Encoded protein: CASSPGTDLYGYTF.

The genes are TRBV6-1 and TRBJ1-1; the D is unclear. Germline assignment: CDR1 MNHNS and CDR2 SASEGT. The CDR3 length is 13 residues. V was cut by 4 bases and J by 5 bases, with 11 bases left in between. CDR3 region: CASSVERWTEAFF. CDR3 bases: TGTGCCAGCAGTGTAGAGAGGTGGACTGAAGCTTTCTTT.

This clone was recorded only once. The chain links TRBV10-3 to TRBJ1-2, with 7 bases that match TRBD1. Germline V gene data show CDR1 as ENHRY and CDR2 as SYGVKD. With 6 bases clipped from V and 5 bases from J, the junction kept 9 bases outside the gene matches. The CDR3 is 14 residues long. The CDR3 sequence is CAISSGQDHYGYTF. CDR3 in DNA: TGTGCCATCAGCTCCGGACAGGACCATTATGGCTACACCTTC.